Listed below are T cell receptor beta chains from one sample, sequenced in a study of blood T cell dynamics during melanoma immunotherapy. Method: immunoSEQ multiplex PCR; TCRdb's copy keeps in-frame clones and lacks some. The sample includes roughly 12,000 clones, around nine tenths of them seen just once. Specimen: blood, collected from a patient treated with checkpoint blockade. The receptors shown here come from a human donor with melanoma. Both conserved end residues are part of each CDR3. D genes are given only for firm matches. The size field is filled for only some rows; it gives once, few, many or a size class.

NA	TRBJ2-5	once	TRBV7-8	CASSLGVSSETQYF	TGTGCCAGCAGCTTAGGGGTATCTTCGGAGACCCAGTACTTC
NA	TRBJ2-2	NA	TRBV6-6	CASTLDRNTGELFF	TGTGCCAGCACGTTAGACAGAAACACCGGGGAGCTGTTTTTT
TRBD1	TRBJ1-5	NA	TRBV9	CASSAGTGAPINQPQHF	TGTGCCAGCAGCGCGGGTACAGGGGCCCCAATCAATCAGCCCCAGCATTTT
NA	TRBJ2-2	NA	TRBV9	CASTDLETSHALTGELFF	TGTGCCAGCACCGATCTCGAGACTAGTCACGCCCTCACCGGGGAGCTGTTTTTT
NA	TRBJ1-6	NA	TRBV7-2	CASSLAPGSINSPLHF	TGTGCCAGCAGCTTGGCTCCCGGGTCCATTAATTCACCCCTCCACTTT
NA	TRBJ1-1	NA	TRBV6-6	CASSYSRNTEAFF	TGTGCCAGCAGTTACTCGCGGAACACTGAAGCTTTCTTT
NA	TRBJ1-6	few	TRBV6-1	CASSERFYNSPLHF	TGTGCCAGCAGTGAAAGGTTTTATAATTCACCCCTCCACTTT
NA	TRBJ1-1	NA	TRBV11-2	CASSVFGISGTEAFF	TGTGCCAGCAGTGTCTTTGGGATCTCGGGAACTGAAGCTTTCTTT
NA	TRBJ1-1	NA	TRBV18	CASSPGGMNTEAFF	TGTGCCAGCTCACCGGGGGGCATGAACACTGAAGCTTTCTTT
NA	TRBJ2-3	NA	TRBV6-5	CAGSYSRDTDTQYF	TGTGCCGGCAGTTACTCCAGGGATACAGATACGCAGTATTTT
NA	TRBJ1-1	NA	TRBV29-1	CSGRDKIRGNEAFF	TGCAGCGGTCGGGACAAAATTCGGGGTAATGAAGCTTTCTTT
TRBD2	TRBJ2-5	NA	TRBV18	CASSTPGLASQETQYF	TGTGCCAGCTCAACACCGGGACTAGCGTCCCAAGAGACCCAGTACTTC
NA	TRBJ2-7	NA	TRBV18	CASSLRPVAYEQYF	TGTGCCAGCTCACTCAGACCGGTGGCCTACGAGCAGTACTTC
NA	TRBJ1-4	NA	TRBV5-4	CASSPDGTSNEKLFF	TGTGCCAGCAGCCCGGACGGGACCTCTAATGAAAAACTGTTTTTT
NA	TRBJ1-5	once	TRBV28	CASMGQGFAPQHF	TGTGCCAGCATGGGGCAGGGGTTTGCGCCCCAGCATTTT
NA	TRBJ1-1	NA	TRBV19	CASSISRAHTEAFF	TGTGCCAGTAGTATATCCAGGGCGCACACTGAAGCTTTCTTT
TRBD2	TRBJ2-2	NA	TRBV7-2	CASTEGLAGGNTGELFF	TGTGCCAGCACCGAGGGGCTAGCGGGGGGGAACACCGGGGAGCTGTTTTTT
NA	TRBJ1-5	NA	TRBV6-6	CASSSPQEFSNQPQHF	TGTGCCAGCAGTTCGCCACAGGAGTTTAGCAATCAGCCCCAGCATTTT
NA	TRBJ1-2	NA	TRBV15	CATSRDYTGSYTF	TGTGCCACCAGCAGGGACTACACAGGGAGCTACACCTTC
NA	TRBJ2-1	NA	TRBV7-9	CASSFMNEQFF	TGTGCCAGCAGCTTTATGAATGAGCAGTTCTTC
NA	TRBJ2-1	NA	TRBV25-1	CASSPARGEYNEQFF	TGTGCCAGCAGCCCGGCCAGGGGCGAGTACAATGAGCAGTTCTTC
NA	TRBJ1-1	NA	TRBV7-6	CASTTMMNTEAFF	TGTGCCAGCACCACTATGATGAACACTGAAGCTTTCTTT
TRBD1	TRBJ2-5	NA	TRBV2	CASRADRVETQYF	TGTGCCAGCAGAGCGGACAGGGTAGAGACCCAGTACTTC
NA	TRBJ1-1	NA	TRBV4-3	CASSQDAKMNTEAFF	TGCGCCAGCAGCCAAGATGCAAAGATGAACACTGAAGCTTTCTTT
TRBD1	TRBJ1-1	NA	TRBV10-1	CASSEQGVGTEAFF	TGCGCCAGCAGTGAGCAGGGGGTAGGAACTGAAGCTTTCTTT
NA	TRBJ1-3	NA	TRBV6-5	CASSLGNSGNTIYF	TGTGCCAGCAGTCTCGGGAACTCTGGAAACACCATATATTTT
TRBD2	TRBJ2-7	NA	TRBV18	CASSREPSGGTYEQYF	TGTGCCAGCTCACGAGAACCTAGCGGGGGAACCTACGAGCAGTACTTC
TRBD1	TRBJ1-6	NA	TRBV5-1	CASSLAGQGDSPLHF	TGCGCCAGCAGCTTGGCCGGACAGGGGGATTCACCCCTCCACTTT
TRBD1	TRBJ2-7	medium-sized	TRBV19	CASRRTGGSSYEQYF	TGTGCCAGTAGAAGGACAGGGGGGAGCTCCTACGAGCAGTACTTC
TRBD2	TRBJ2-1	NA	TRBV5-1	CASSLAGLAGGNEQFF	TGCGCCAGCAGCTTGGCAGGACTAGCGGGGGGGAATGAGCAGTTCTTC
NA	TRBJ2-7	NA	TRBV20-1	CSVGGSYEQYF	TGCAGTGTGGGCGGGTCCTACGAGCAGTACTTC
TRBD2	TRBJ2-5	NA	TRBV5-6	CASSLEFLAGKETQYF	TGTGCCAGCAGCTTGGAATTCCTAGCGGGGAAAGAGACCCAGTACTTC
NA	TRBJ1-2	NA	TRBV19	CASSITPDYGYTF	TGTGCCAGTAGTATCACGCCGGACTATGGCTACACCTTC
NA	TRBJ2-1	NA	TRBV9	CASSAQGGSYNEQFF	TGTGCCAGCAGCGCCCAGGGGGGCTCCTACAATGAGCAGTTCTTC
NA	TRBJ2-2	NA	TRBV18	CASSPQTRAGELFF	TGTGCCAGCTCACCACAGACTAGGGCCGGGGAGCTGTTTTTT
NA	TRBJ1-1	NA	TRBV5-1	CASSLEAVAEAFF	TGCGCCAGCAGCTTGGAGGCTGTAGCTGAAGCTTTCTTT
TRBD1	TRBJ2-7	few	TRBV28	CASRKSGQGAIYEQYF	TGTGCCAGCAGAAAATCGGGACAGGGGGCGATCTACGAGCAGTACTTC
NA	TRBJ1-6	NA	TRBV6-5	CASSYTGSTYNSPLHF	TGTGCCAGCAGTTACACCGGGAGCACCTATAATTCACCCCTCCACTTT
TRBD1	TRBJ1-2	NA	TRBV6-4	CASRYQPGQQGNYGYTF	TGTGCCAGCAGATATCAACCCGGCCAACAGGGGAACTATGGCTACACCTTC
NA	TRBJ1-6	NA	TRBV7-2	CASSLEQGGYNSPLHF	TGTGCCAGCAGCTTAGAACAGGGAGGATATAATTCACCCCTCCACTTT
TRBD2	TRBJ2-3	medium-sized	TRBV11-2	CASSREADTQYF	TGTGCCAGCAGCCGGGAGGCGGATACGCAGTATTTT
NA	TRBJ2-7	NA	TRBV6-1	CASSRSPYEQYF	TGTGCCAGCAGCCGAAGCCCCTACGAGCAGTACTTC